This entry features one T cell receptor beta chain sequence. What antigen it recognizes has not been identified. No much larger clonotype is one base removed from it; base qualities were not supplied. The sample was run on an Illumina HiSeq 2000. Multiplex PCR amplification was used to generate the TCR beta chain libraries. High-throughput sequencing was used to analyze the amplified TCR beta chain products. TCRdb itself trimmed the public reads at Q25 with fastp, ran MiXCR and retained productive beta chains. Rows with a matching CDR3 protein are joined into one entry that keeps the most common DNA and genes. In this sample the table shows approximately 130,000 distinct CDR3 sequences, 21% of which occur a single time. Around 2.2% of the sample belongs to the ten largest clones. Lymph node samples were obtained from the axillary draining lymph nodes of breast cancer patients. The data belong to a study of breast tumors, draining lymph nodes, adjacent tissues (dated by TCRdb to the mid-2010s). Notes on the research overall: In breast cancer patients, the study compared the TCR beta repertoires of tumor, adjacent nontumor tissue and axillary lymph nodes. In human breast cancer, the study set out to evaluate how tumor, surrounding tissue and draining lymph node repertoires relate to one another and whether T cells may move between these sites.

General conclusions and limits of the study: The similarity between tumor and nontumor tissue repertoires was significantly greater in luminal-like breast cancer than in basal-like breast cancer. The data were judged consistent with most tumor T cells deriving from the lymph node and then expanding within tumor tissue. Rather than being directly demonstrated, the conclusion that tumor T cells originate in lymph nodes was presented as consistent with a hypothesis. Tumor T-cell repertoires showed less diversity than lymph node repertoires and more diversity than nontumor tissue repertoires, and tumor T-cell repertoires showed preferential V and J gene usage.

For CDR1 and CDR2, the germline V gene lists SNHLY and FYNNEI. V is clipped by 2 bases and J by 4 bases, and the sequence between their germline boundaries is 14 bases long. Inclusive of the bounding cysteine and phenylalanine, the CDR3 is 15 residues long. The read is trimmed to its CDR3 DNA, 45 bases read in frame from base 1. Sequenced: axillary lymph node tissue. The chain links TRBV2 with TRBJ1-1; the D gene is unclear. The sequence was obtained from a female donor with breast cancer. Some clones in this sample may be carry-over from other donors' samples. The DNA sequence is TGTGCCAGCAGTGAAATGCGGGTCCCAGGCACTGAAGCTTTCTTT. The encoded protein is CASSEMRVPGTEAFF.